This TCR beta chain was recorded in a study of shared clonotypes between healthy human individuals. Looking at the study overall: Three CD4 naive, three CD4 memory, two CD8 naive and one CD8 memory plate were used per donor. Study findings and constraints: Represented genetic and exposure-history diversity was restricted by having few donors.

Notes on this clone: The antigen remains unidentified.

The CDR3 sequence is 14 residues long. V was clipped by 5 bases and J by 6 bases; unmatched bases: 6. Germline lookup yields CDR1 MNHEY and CDR2 SVGAGI. Memory CD4+ cells were the fraction left after CD45RA+ naive selection. The method was immunoSEQ multiplex PCR; TCRdb's version includes in-frame clones alone and lacks a portion of them. The repertoire holds roughly 1,500,000 clones, with approximately 98.5% as singletons. V and J are TRBV6-5 and TRBJ2-1; 8 bases are a match to TRBD1. Material for sequencing was naive CD4+ T cells sorted from blood. Subset given: CD45RA+ positively selected. The clonotype was recovered from a man aged 25 to 45 in good health. CDR3 in amino acids: CASSEDRVVNEQFF. Written as DNA, the CDR3 is TGTGCCAGCAGTGAGGACAGGGTGGTCAATGAGCAGTTCTTC.